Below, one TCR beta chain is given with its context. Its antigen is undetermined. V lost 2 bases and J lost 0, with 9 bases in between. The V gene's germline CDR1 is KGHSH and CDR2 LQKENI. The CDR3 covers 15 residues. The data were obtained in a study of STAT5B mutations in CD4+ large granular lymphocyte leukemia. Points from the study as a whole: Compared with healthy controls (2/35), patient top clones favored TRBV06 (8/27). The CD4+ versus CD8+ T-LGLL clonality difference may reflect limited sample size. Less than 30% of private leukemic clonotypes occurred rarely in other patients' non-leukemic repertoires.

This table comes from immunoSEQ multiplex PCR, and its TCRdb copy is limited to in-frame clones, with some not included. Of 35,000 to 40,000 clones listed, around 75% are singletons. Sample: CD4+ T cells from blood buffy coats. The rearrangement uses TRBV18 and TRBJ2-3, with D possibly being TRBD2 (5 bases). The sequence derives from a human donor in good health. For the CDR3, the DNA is TGTGCCAGCTCACCAGGGCGGGTGAGCACAGATACGCAGTATTTT. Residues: CASSPGRVSTDTQYF.